This T cell receptor beta chain was recorded in a study of blood T cell repertoires in COVID-19. In germline, CDR1 is MNHEY, CDR2 SVGEGT. This CDR3 comprises 14 residues. Trimming removed 0 bases from V and 3 bases from J; junction bases left unmatched: 0. Libraries were prepared by immunoSEQ multiplex PCR; TCRdb keeps only in-frame clonotypes and omits some of them. The sample holds approximately 110,000 clones; just over 70% are singletons and the top ten take more than 0.8%. The V call is TRBV6-2 or TRBV6-3, the J call TRBJ2-3; 7 nucleotides match TRBD2. The sequencing sample was made of peripheral blood. This clonotype was sampled from a human donor with acute or convalescent COVID-19. The donor label of this sample is uncertain. The CDR3 reads CASSYSLATDTQYF. The CDR3 DNA reads TGTGCCAGCAGTTACTCACTAGCGACAGATACGCAGTATTTT.